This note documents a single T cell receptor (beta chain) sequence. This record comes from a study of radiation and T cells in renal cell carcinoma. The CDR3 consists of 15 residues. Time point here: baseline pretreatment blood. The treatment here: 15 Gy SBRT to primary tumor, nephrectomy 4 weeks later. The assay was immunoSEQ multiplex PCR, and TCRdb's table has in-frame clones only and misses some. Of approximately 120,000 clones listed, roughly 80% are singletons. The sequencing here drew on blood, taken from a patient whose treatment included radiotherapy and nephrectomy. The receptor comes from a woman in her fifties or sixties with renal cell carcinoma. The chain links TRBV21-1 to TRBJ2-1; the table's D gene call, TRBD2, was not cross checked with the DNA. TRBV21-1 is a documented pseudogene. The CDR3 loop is CASPHSREGYNEQFF. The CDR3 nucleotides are TGTGCCAGCCCACACAGCAGGGAGGGGTACAATGAGCAGTTCTTC.